A selection of T cell receptor beta chains follows, all from one sample in a study of OX40 agonist ivuxolimab in advanced cancers. The assay was immunoSEQ multiplex PCR, and TCRdb's table has in-frame clones only and misses some. The sample comprises 35,000 to 55,000 clones, roughly 85% of which are singletons, and 11% to 15% rests with the top ten. This material consisted of CD4+ or CD8+ T cells sorted from blood, taken in a trial of the OX40 agonist ivuxolimab. The receptors come from an adult with an advanced solid tumor such as melanoma, head and neck, liver or kidney cancer. Both conserved end residues are part of each CDR3. D genes are given only for firm matches. Clone size is given for some rows only: seen once, a few or many times, or a class if the clone is expanded.

v_gene	abundance	j_gene	d_gene	CDR3nt	CDR3aa
TRBV10-3	.	TRBJ2-7	.	TGTGCCATCGGTACTTCGAGAGAGCAGTACTTC	CAIGTSREQYF
TRBV11-2	.	TRBJ2-2	.	TGTGCCAGCATCCCCCAAACGGGACTTAACACCGGGGAGCTGTTTTTT	CASIPQTGLNTGELFF
TRBV19	.	TRBJ1-5	.	TGTGCCAGTCACTGGGGGGGCAATCAGCCCCAGCATTTT	CASHWGGNQPQHF
TRBV7-9	.	TRBJ2-2	TRBD2	TGTGCCAGCAGCTCCCCAGCGGGGGCGAACACCGGGGAGCTGTTTTTT	CASSSPAGANTGELFF
TRBV28	.	TRBJ1-2	.	TGTGCCAGTTCTGAGGGGACTATAGGCTACACCTTC	CASSEGTIGYTF
TRBV11-3	.	TRBJ2-1	TRBD1	TGTGCCAGCAGCGCCGGGACAGGGGGCTACAATGAGCAGTTCTTC	CASSAGTGGYNEQFF
TRBV2	few	TRBJ2-5	TRBD2	TGTGCCAGCCGCCCTTCTCTAGCGGGAGTATTGGAGACCCAGTACTTC	CASRPSLAGVLETQYF
TRBV7-6	.	TRBJ1-3	TRBD1	TGTGCCAGCAGCCGACAGGGAGGAATGAACACCATATATTTT	CASSRQGGMNTIYF
TRBV11-3	.	TRBJ2-5	.	TGTGCCAGCAGCTTAGATCAGGGAACCCAGTACTTC	CASSLDQGTQYF
TRBV6-1	.	TRBJ2-7	.	TGTGCCAGCAGTGAATACAGGTCGTCCTACGAGCAGTACTTC	CASSEYRSSYEQYF
TRBV6-1	.	TRBJ2-3	.	TGTGCCAGCAGTGAAAGAAGGGTTAGGGGCACAGATACGCAGTATTTT	CASSERRVRGTDTQYF
TRBV6-6	.	TRBJ2-7	TRBD1	TGTGCCAGCAGTTACCCGGGACAGGGGGACGAGCAGTACTTC	CASSYPGQGDEQYF
TRBV5-1	.	TRBJ1-1	.	TGCGCCAGCAGCAATCGACAGGTCGGCACTGAAGCTTTCTTT	CASSNRQVGTEAFF
TRBV4-1	.	TRBJ1-5	.	TGCGCCAGCAGCCAAGACTTGGTTCGGATCGGCCAGCCCCAGCATTTT	CASSQDLVRIGQPQHF
TRBV10-3	.	TRBJ2-6	TRBD1	TGTGCCATCAGTGACCTAAGGACAGGTCTCGTTCGCTCTGGGGCCAACGTCCTGACTTTC	CAISDLRTGLVRSGANVLTF
TRBV4-1	.	TRBJ2-3	TRBD2	TGCGCCAGCAGCCAAGATCCGGGCGGGAGTCGGGCAGATACGCAGTATTTT	CASSQDPGGSRADTQYF
TRBV18	.	TRBJ2-7	TRBD1	TGTGCCAGCTCACCCGACAGGGGGGGGTACGAGCAGTACTTC	CASSPDRGGYEQYF
TRBV28	.	TRBJ2-3	TRBD2	TGTGCCAGCGCGATTAGCGGGAGGGCCCCAGATACGCAGTATTTT	CASAISGRAPDTQYF
TRBV27	.	TRBJ2-3	.	TGTGCCAGCAGAAACACCCGACCAATCCTGAGCACAGATACGCAGTATTTT	CASRNTRPILSTDTQYF
TRBV11-2	.	TRBJ2-3	TRBD2	TGTGCCAGCAGCCCGACTAGCGGTTCCCGCACAGATACGCAGTATTTT	CASSPTSGSRTDTQYF
TRBV28	.	TRBJ2-7	.	TGTGCCAGCAGTTTGGGTATTCTCTACGAGCAGTACTTC	CASSLGILYEQYF
TRBV14	.	TRBJ2-7	.	TGTGCCAGCAGCCAAGATCGTAGGGGGTACGAGCAGTACTTC	CASSQDRRGYEQYF
TRBV19	.	TRBJ1-4	TRBD1	TGTGCCAGTAGTATGACGGACAGGGGGTTAACTAATGAAAAACTGTTTTTT	CASSMTDRGLTNEKLFF
TRBV7-9	.	TRBJ1-4	.	TGTGCCAGCAGCCTTACAGGGTCTAATGAAAAACTGTTTTTT	CASSLTGSNEKLFF
TRBV15	.	TRBJ2-5	.	TGTGCCACCAGCAGAGTTTCGGGGCGTCAAGAGACCCAGTACTTC	CATSRVSGRQETQYF
TRBV10-3	few	TRBJ1-5	.	TGTGCCATCAGTGAAAGGGGTGGCAATCAGCCCCAGCATTTT	CAISERGGNQPQHF
TRBV5-1	.	TRBJ2-1	TRBD2	TGCGCCAGCAGCTTGGCGGCCCTCTGGCTAGCGGGAAATAAGAATGAGCAGTTCTTC	CASSLAALWLAGNKNEQFF
TRBV15	.	TRBJ2-7	TRBD1	TGTGCCACCAGCAGAGCCGGTACAGGGGGCTCCTACGAGCAGTACTTC	CATSRAGTGGSYEQYF
TRBV2	.	TRBJ1-5	.	TGTGCCACCCACGTTGGGGGGCTGGGCAATCAGCCCCAGCATTTT	CATHVGGLGNQPQHF
TRBV27	.	TRBJ1-1	TRBD1	TGTGCCACAGGGGGGACGGCGAGGAGGGCTTTCTTT	CATGGTARRAFF
TRBV7-9	large	TRBJ2-3	TRBD2	TGTGCCAGCAGCTCGGGACTAGCGGGAGTTGCAGATACGCAGTATTTT	CASSSGLAGVADTQYF
TRBV21-1	.	TRBJ1-4	.	TGTGCCAGCAGCGGTAAGAGGGGACCCCAAGAGTTTAATGAAAAACTGTTTTTT	CASSGKRGPQEFNEKLFF
TRBV30	.	TRBJ1-1	.	TGTGCCTGGAGTCAAATGGGTCCGGAAGCTTTCTTT	CAWSQMGPEAFF
TRBV28	.	TRBJ2-7	TRBD2	TGTGCCAGCAGTTTTTTAGCGGGAGTATACGAGCAGTACTTC	CASSFLAGVYEQYF